What follows are 9 T cell receptor beta chains derived from one specimen sequenced in a study of OX40 agonist ivuxolimab in advanced cancers. The library was produced with the immunoSEQ multiplex PCR assay. The table was pulled from immuneACCESS by TCRdb, which kept in-frame rearrangements only. Such tables lose some clones; where checked, under half of the loss comes from unresolved V genes, and the rest has no known cause. The sample has about 17,000 clones on record, about four fifths of them singletons. The ten largest clones represent about 14% of the sample. The sequencing used CD4+ or CD8+ T cells sorted from blood, collected in a trial of the OX40 agonist ivuxolimab. The receptor set was obtained from an adult with an advanced solid tumor such as melanoma, head and neck, liver or kidney cancer.

This clone was detected once. The V gene is TRBV6-6, the J gene TRBJ2-5; 12 positions match TRBD2. V dropped 11 bases and J dropped 5; count of bases not matched to a gene: 12. The length of the CDR3 is 15 residues. Germline V CDR1 and CDR2: MNHNY, SVGAGI (reference sequence). CDR3 in DNA: TGTGCCGGCCGGACTAGCGGGACCGGGAGGGAGACCCAGTACTTC. As protein: CAGRTSGTGRETQYF.

The chain recombines TRBV7-3 with TRBJ2-2, with a possible D match to TRBD1 (6 bases). This CDR3 is 16 amino acids long. The V gene's germline CDR1 is SGHTA and CDR2 FQGTGA. The germline V and J ends were trimmed by 5 bases and 5 bases, with 18 bases remaining between them. This chain's CDR3 is CASSPEGHGGTGELFF. The CDR3, as DNA: TGTGCCAGCAGCCCAGAGGGACATGGGGGAACCGGGGAGCTGTTTTTT.

The J gene is TRBJ2-1, the V gene TRBV11-2; weak D call: TRBD1 (6 bases). The CDR3 extends over 15 amino acids. V lost 3 bases and J lost 7, with 16 bases in between. The germline CDR1 and CDR2 sequences are SGHAT and FQNNGV. The CDR3 bases are TGTGCCAGCAGCTTCGAACGGACAGTGCTTAATGAGCAGTTCTTC. Protein sequence: CASSFERTVLNEQFF.

The genes are TRBV20-1 and TRBJ2-5; D is perhaps TRBD2 (6 bases). CDR3 length: 11 amino acids. V was cut by 6 bases and J by 4 bases, with 9 bases left in between. Germline values: CDR1 DFQATT, CDR2 SNEGSKA (reference sequence). CDR3 nucleotide sequence: TGCAGTGCCCTTAGCGGAGAGACCCAGTACTTC. Residues: CSALSGETQYF.

This chain connects TRBV6-1 to TRBJ1-6; 7 bases line up with TRBD1. The CDR3 runs to 14 residues. With V trimmed by 10 bases and J by 8 bases, 11 bases remained unmatched. The germline V gene has CDR1 MNHNS and CDR2 SASEGT. This CDR3 is CAIERQGGDSPLHF. The DNA for the CDR3 is TGTGCCATCGAGAGACAGGGTGGAGATTCACCCCTCCACTTT.

In its sample, this clone was seen once. This chain connects TRBV7-2 to TRBJ2-1, with 9 positions matching TRBD1. V lost 7 bases and J lost 2; bases outside the gene matches: 3. Germline V gives CDR1 SGHTA, CDR2 FQGNSA. The CDR3 totals 14 residues. CDR3 DNA: TGTGCCAGCACCCGGGACAGGGCCTACAATGAGCAGTTCTTC. It translates to CASTRDRAYNEQFF.

The CDR3 is CASSSPTSGKETQYF. As DNA, the CDR3 is TGTGCCAGCAGCTCCCCGACTAGCGGAAAAGAGACCCAGTACTTC. The V call is TRBV5-4, the J call TRBJ2-5; TRBD2 aligns across 9 bases. With 3 bases clipped from V and 3 bases from J, the junction kept 6 bases outside the gene matches. This CDR3 is 15 amino acids long. Germline V gives CDR1 SGHNT, CDR2 YYREEE (reference sequence).

The chain joins TRBV7-7 to TRBJ1-1, with unresolved D. V lost 2 bases and J 6 bases, leaving 7 bases between the germline ends. There are 12 residues in the CDR3. Germline CDR1 reads SSHAT; CDR2 reads FNYEAQ (reference sequence). The DNA for the CDR3 is TGTGCCAGCAGCTTAAGGGCCTCTGAAGCTTTCTTT. Amino acid sequence: CASSLRASEAFF.

V usage is TRBV14 and J usage is TRBJ2-1, with 8 bases identical to TRBD2. The CDR3 is 17 residues long. The ends lost 1 base at V and 4 bases at J; junction bases unmatched: 9. CDR1 SGHDN and CDR2 FVKESK come from the germline V gene. CDR3 DNA: TGTGCCAGCAGCCAAGGGGCCGGACTAGCAGTTTACAATGAGCAGTTCTTC. Its protein product is CASSQGAGLAVYNEQFF.